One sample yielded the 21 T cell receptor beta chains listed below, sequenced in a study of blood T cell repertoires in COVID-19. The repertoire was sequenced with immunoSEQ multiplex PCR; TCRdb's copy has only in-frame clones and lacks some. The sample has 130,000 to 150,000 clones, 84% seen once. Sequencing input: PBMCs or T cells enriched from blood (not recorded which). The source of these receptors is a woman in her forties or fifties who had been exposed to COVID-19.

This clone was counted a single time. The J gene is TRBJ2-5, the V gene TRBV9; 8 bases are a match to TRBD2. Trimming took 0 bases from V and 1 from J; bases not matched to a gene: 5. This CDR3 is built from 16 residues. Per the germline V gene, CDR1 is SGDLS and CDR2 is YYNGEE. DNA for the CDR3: TGTGCCAGCAGCGTAGGGAGCGGGGGACGCCAAGAGACCCAGTACTTC. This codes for CASSVGSGGRQETQYF.

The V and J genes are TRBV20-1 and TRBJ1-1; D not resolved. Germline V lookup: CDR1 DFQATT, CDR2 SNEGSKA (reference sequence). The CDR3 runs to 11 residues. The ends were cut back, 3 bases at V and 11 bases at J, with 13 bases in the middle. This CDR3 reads CSARSSTSAFF. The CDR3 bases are TGCAGTGCTAGGTCGTCCACGAGTGCTTTCTTT.

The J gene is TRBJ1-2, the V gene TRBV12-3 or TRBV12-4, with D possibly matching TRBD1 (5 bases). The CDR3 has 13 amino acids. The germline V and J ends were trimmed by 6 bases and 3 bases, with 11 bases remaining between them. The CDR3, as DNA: TGTGCCAGCAGGCCTGACAGTTACTATGGCTACACCTTC. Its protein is CASRPDSYYGYTF.

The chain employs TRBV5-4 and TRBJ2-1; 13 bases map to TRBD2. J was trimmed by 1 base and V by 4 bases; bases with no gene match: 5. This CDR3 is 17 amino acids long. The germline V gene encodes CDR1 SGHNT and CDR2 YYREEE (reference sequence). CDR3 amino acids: CASSLGLAGYSYNEQFF. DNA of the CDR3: TGTGCCAGCAGCCTGGGACTAGCGGGGTATTCCTACAATGAGCAGTTCTTC. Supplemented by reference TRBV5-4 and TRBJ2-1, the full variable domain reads ETGVTQSPTHLIKTRGQQVTLRCSSQSGHNTVSWYQQALGQGPQFIFQYYREEENGRGNFPPRFSGLQFPNYSSELNVNALELDDSALYLCASSLGLAGYSYNEQFFGPGTRLTVL.

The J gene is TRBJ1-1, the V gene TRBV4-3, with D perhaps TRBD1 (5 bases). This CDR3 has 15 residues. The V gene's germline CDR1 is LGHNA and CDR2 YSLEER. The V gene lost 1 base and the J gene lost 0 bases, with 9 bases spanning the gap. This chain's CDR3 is CASSQVAGMNTEAFF. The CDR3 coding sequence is TGCGCCAGCAGCCAAGTTGCAGGGATGAACACTGAAGCTTTCTTT.

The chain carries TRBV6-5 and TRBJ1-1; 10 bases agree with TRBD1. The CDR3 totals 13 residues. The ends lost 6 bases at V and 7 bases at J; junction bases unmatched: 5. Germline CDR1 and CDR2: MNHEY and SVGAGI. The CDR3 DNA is TGTGCCAGCAGGAGGACAGGGGGTAATGAAGCTTTCTTT. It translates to CASRRTGGNEAFF.

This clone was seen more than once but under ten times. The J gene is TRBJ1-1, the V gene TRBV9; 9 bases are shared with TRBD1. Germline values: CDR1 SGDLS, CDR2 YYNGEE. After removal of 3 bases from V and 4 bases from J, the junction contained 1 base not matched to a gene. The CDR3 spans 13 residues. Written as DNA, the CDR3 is TGTGCCAGCAGCGGGACAGGGGTCACTGAAGCTTTCTTT. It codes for CASSGTGVTEAFF.

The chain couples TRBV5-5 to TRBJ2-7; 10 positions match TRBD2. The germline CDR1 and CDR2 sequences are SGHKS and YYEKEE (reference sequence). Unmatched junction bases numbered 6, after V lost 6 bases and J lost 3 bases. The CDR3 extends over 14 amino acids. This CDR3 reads CASTLGLASYEQYF. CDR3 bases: TGTGCCAGCACCCTGGGACTAGCGAGCTACGAGCAGTACTTC.

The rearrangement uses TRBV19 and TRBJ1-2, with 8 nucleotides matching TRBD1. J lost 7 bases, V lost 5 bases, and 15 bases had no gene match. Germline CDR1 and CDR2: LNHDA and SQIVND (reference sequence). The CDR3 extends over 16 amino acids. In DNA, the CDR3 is TGTGCCAGTAGTGCGAGCAATCAGGGGGCGCGTGGTGGCTACACCTTC. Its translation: CASSASNQGARGGYTF.

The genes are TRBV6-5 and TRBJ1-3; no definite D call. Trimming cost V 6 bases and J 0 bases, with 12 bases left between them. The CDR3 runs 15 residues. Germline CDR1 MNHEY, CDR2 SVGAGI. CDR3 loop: CASSTSGHSGNTIYF. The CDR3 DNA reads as TGTGCCAGCAGCACCAGCGGGCACTCTGGAAACACCATATATTTT.

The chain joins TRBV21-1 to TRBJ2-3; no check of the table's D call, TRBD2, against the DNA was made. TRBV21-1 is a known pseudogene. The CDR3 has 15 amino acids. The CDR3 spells CASSGSPLWRDTQYF. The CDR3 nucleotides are TGTGCCAGCAGCGGCAGCCCGCTTTGGAGAGATACGCAGTATTTT.

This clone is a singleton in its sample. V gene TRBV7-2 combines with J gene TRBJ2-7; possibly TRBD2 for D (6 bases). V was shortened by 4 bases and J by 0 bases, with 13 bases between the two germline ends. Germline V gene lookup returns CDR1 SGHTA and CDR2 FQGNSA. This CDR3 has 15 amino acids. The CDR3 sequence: CASSSVLGGSYEQYF. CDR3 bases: TGTGCCAGCAGCTCCGTCTTGGGGGGCTCCTACGAGCAGTACTTC.

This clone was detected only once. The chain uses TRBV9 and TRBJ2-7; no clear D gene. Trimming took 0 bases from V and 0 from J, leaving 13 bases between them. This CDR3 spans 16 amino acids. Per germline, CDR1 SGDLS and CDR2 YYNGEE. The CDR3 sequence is CASSVGAAPYSYEQYF. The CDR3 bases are TGTGCCAGCAGCGTAGGGGCCGCTCCTTACTCCTACGAGCAGTACTTC.

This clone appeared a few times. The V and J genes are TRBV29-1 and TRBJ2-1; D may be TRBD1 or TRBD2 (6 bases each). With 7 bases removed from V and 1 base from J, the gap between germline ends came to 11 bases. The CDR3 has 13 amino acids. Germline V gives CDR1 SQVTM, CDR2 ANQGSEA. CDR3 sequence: CSGGAQSYNEQFF. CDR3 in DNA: TGCAGCGGGGGGGCTCAGTCCTACAATGAGCAGTTCTTC.

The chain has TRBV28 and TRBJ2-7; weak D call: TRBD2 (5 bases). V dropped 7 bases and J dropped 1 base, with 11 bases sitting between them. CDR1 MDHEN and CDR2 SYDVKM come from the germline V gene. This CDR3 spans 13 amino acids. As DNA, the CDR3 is TGTGCCAGCAACCCGGGATCATCCTACGAGCAGTACTTC. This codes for CASNPGSSYEQYF. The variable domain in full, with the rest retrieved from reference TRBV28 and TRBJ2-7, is DVKVTQSSRYLVKRTGEKVFLECVQDMDHENMFWYRQDPGLGLRLIYFSYDVKMKEKGDIPEGYSVSREKKERFSLILESASTNQTSMYLCASNPGSSYEQYFGPGTRLTVT.

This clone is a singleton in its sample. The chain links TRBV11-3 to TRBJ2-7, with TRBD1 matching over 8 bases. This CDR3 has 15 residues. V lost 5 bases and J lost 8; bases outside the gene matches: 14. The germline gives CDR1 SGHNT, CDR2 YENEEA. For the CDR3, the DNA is TGTGCCAGCAGCACGGGGACAGGACGAGGCAGGAAGCAGTACTTC. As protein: CASSTGTGRGRKQYF.

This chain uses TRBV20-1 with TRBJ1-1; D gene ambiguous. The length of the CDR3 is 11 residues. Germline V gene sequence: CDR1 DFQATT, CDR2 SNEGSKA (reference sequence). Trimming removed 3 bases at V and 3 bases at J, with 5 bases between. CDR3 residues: CSARQDTEAFF. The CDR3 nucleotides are TGCAGTGCTAGGCAGGACACTGAAGCTTTCTTT.

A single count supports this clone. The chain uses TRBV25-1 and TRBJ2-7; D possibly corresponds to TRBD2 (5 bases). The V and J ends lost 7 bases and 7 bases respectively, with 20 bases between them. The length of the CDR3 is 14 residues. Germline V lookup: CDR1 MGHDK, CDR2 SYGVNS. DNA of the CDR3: TGTGCCAGCACCGAAGCTACAGCCAGAGGGGAGCAGTACTTC. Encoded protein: CASTEATARGEQYF.

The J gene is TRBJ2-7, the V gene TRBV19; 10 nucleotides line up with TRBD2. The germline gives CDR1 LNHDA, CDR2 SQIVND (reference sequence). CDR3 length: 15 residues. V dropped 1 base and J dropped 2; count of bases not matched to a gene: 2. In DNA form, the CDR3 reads TGTGCCAGTAGTATAGTGCTAGCGGGAGCCTACGAGCAGTACTTC. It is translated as CASSIVLAGAYEQYF.

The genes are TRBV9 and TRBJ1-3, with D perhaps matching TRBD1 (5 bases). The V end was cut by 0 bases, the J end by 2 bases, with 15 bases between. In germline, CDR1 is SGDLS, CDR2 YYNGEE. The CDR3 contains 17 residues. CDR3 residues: CASSVATGELPGNTIYF. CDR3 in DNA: TGTGCCAGCAGCGTAGCTACAGGAGAACTTCCTGGAAACACCATATATTTT.

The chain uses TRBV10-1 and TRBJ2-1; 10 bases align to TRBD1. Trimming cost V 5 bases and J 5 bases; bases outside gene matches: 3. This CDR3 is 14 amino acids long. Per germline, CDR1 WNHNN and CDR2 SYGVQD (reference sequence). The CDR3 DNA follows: TGCGCCAGCAGTACGGACAGGGGGAACAATGAGCAGTTCTTC. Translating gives CASSTDRGNNEQFF.